Sequencing of this T cell receptor beta chain was carried out in a study of immune cell composition in non-small cell lung cancer. Study-level points and caveats: Clones >0.5% enriched in tumour were rarer in adenocarcinoma (about 35%) than squamous (approximately 80%). Squamous lung tumours showed higher top 10 clone scores and clonality than adenocarcinomas. It was not proven that tumour-reactive clones equal dominant tumour-associated clones.

Data came from immunoSEQ multiplex PCR; TCRdb stores just in-frame clones and leaves some out. The table lists 5,000 to 5,500 clones, roughly 70% of them singletons, with approximately 12% in the top ten. DNA was extracted from unsorted cell suspensions stored frozen. CDR3 length equals 16 residues. CDR1 is SGHRS, CDR2 YFSETQ, per germline. V lost 0 bases, J lost 8 bases, and 18 bases lay in between. A note on this clone: No antigen is known for it.

The V call is TRBV5-1, the J call TRBJ2-1; D possibly corresponds to TRBD2 (5 bases). The specimen sequenced was lung tumor tissue. The clonotype comes from a human donor with non-small cell lung cancer. DNA for the CDR3: TGCGCCAGCAGCTTGGTTGGGAGTCAGGCTTTGGATGAGCAGTTCTTC. As protein: CASSLVGSQALDEQFF.